This T cell receptor beta chain was identified in a study of cytomegalovirus exposure and HLA in healthy donors (dated by TCRdb to the late 2010s). Turning to the overall study: According to a later analysis, the 120 or so validation repertoires were produced on the same platform as the approximately 620 repertoires of the first cohort. The study aimed to test whether cataloging public T cell receptors could reveal signatures of past pathogen exposure. Along with the roughly 700-subject first cohort, a separate validation cohort of over a hundred different subjects was used. To predict cytomegalovirus infection status, the study brought together high-throughput TCR immunosequencing, statistical association of individual TCRs with disease status, and machine learning.

The donors belonged to the validation cohort of around 110 subjects, which was separate from the roughly 700-subject first cohort. Turning to this clone: Its specific antigen is unknown. The record has no base qualities; no much larger clone is one base away.

What the research found in general, with its limitations: Cytomegalovirus status was reported to be diagnosed by the classifier with high specificity and sensitivity in both the original and validation cohorts. Of the cluster scores, 85% to 95% were above 0 in a later analysis, which found that TCRs clustered in the first cohort also tended to co-occur in the 120 or so validation repertoires. In vitro tests confirmed that a few of the cytomegalovirus-associated TCR beta chains recognize cytomegalovirus antigens. The authors suggested that the approach could potentially be extended to other disease states and immunological phenotypes. Across donors, most TCR sequences were observed very rarely, whereas some public TCRs were present in many individuals. In the study, approximately 160 TCR beta chains were listed as associated with cytomegalovirus. All 120 or so repertoires were used to score co-occurrence in the validation cohort in a later analysis, because that analysis had no HLA typing for the cohort.

V is pruned by 4 bases and J by 4 bases, leaving 4 bases of the junction without a gene match. The CDR3 holds 15 amino acids from the cysteine to the phenylalanine. Solely the CDR3 DNA is kept, with 45 bases framed from the first base. Library preparation employed the immunoSEQ multiplex PCR assay. Turning to the authors' computational methods: A statistical classification framework was developed to diagnose cytomegalovirus status using the catalog of TCR beta chain sequences. TCRdb retrieved this table from immuneACCESS and kept in-frame rearrangements only. Not all clones are present; in checked studies, unresolved V genes account for under half, and no reason is known for the remainder. D and trimming come from the DNA, and the V and J calls and clone size come from that table. The sample has some 120,000 clones on record, 70% to 90% of them singletons. 1.5% to 2% of the sample is in the top ten clones.

The clonotype was recovered from a woman between 18 and 29 years old in good health and CMV-seronegative. Rearrangement joined TRBV5-3 to TRBJ2-3; 12 central nucleotides agree with TRBD2. TRBV5-3 is annotated as an ORF whose role is uncertain. Sequences were obtained from PBMCs. DNA sequence: TGTGCCAGAAGCCCGACTAGCGGGAGTTCAGATACGCAGTATTTT. Its product reads: CARSPTSGSSDTQYF.